Following are 11 T cell receptor beta chains from one sample sequenced in a study of CD8 T cells in Susac syndrome. Random hexamers primed reverse transcription of 0.5 to 1 ug RNA. Using its own MiXCR run on the immunoSEQ multiplex PCR reads, TCRdb lists one record per CDR3 protein. Of 150,000 to 200,000 distinct CDR3 sequences listed, 85% to 95% were seen once; the top ten hold around 0.11%. The sample taken for sequencing was CD4+ T cells from PBMCs. The receptor source for this set is a human donor with Susac syndrome.

J is TRBJ2-7 and V is TRBV7-9; the D gene is possibly TRBD1 (6 bases). Germline V gene data show CDR1 as SEHNR and CDR2 as FQNEAQ (reference sequence). This CDR3 is 14 amino acids long. V was clipped by 7 bases and J by 5 bases, with 18 bases between them. For the CDR3, the DNA is TGTGCCAGCACCCAGGGGATTGGGACAAACGAGCAGTACTTC. Translation: CASTQGIGTNEQYF.

The chain combines TRBV14 with TRBJ2-1, with TRBD2 matching 11 bases. Trimming at V came to 3 bases and at J to 7 bases, leaving 14 bases not matched to a gene. This CDR3 has 18 residues. The germline V gene encodes CDR1 SGHDN and CDR2 FVKESK. CDR3 sequence (DNA): TGTGCCAGCAGCCACAGGGGGACTAGCGGATTGCCCTCGAATGAGCAGTTCTTC. It translates to CASSHRGTSGLPSNEQFF.

V usage is TRBV4-2 and J usage is TRBJ2-5; TRBD1 aligns across 7 bases. The CDR3 sequence is 15 residues long. V trimming: 2 bases; J trimming: 5 bases; junction bases outside the gene matches: 8. Germline CDR1 is LGHNA and CDR2 is YNFKEQ. CDR3 coding DNA: TGTGCCAGCAGCCAAACCGACAGGGTTGAGGAGACCCAGTACTTC. Encoded protein: CASSQTDRVEETQYF.

The table lists this clonotype with a count of one. This chain joins TRBV2 and TRBJ2-2; D possibly corresponds to TRBD2 (6 bases). V lost 4 bases and J 8 bases, leaving 11 bases between the germline ends. The CDR3 length is 13 residues. In germline, CDR1 is SNHLY, CDR2 FYNNEI. This CDR3 is CASSVQGLGELFF. CDR3 sequence (DNA): TGTGCCAGCAGTGTTCAGGGACTTGGGGAGCTGTTTTTT.

This clonotype came up once. The chain is built from TRBV7-8 and TRBJ1-6, with no clear D. This CDR3 contains 13 residues. The V gene lost 4 bases and the J gene lost 14 bases, with 15 bases spanning the gap. From germline, CDR1 is SGHVS and CDR2 FQNEAQ. CDR3 in amino acids: CASSYGVGETLHF. Written as DNA, the CDR3 is TGTGCCAGCAGCTACGGGGTCGGGGAAACCCTCCACTTT. The full variable domain, its missing parts supplied by reference TRBV7-8 and TRBJ1-6, is GAGVSQSPRYKVAKRGQDVALRCDPISGHVSLFWYQQALGQGPEFLTYFQNEAQLDKSGLPSDRFFAERPEGSVSTLKIQRTQQEDSAVYLCASSYGVGETLHFGNGTRLTVT.

The V and J genes are TRBV7-9 and TRBJ2-2, with 9 bases matching TRBD2. The CDR3 has 15 amino acids. The germline CDR1 and CDR2 sequences are SEHNR and FQNEAQ (reference sequence). V lost 6 bases, J lost 2 bases, and 4 bases stayed unmatched. CDR3 region: CASRTSGSNTGELFF. In nucleotides, the CDR3 is TGTGCCAGCAGAACTAGCGGGTCCAACACCGGGGAGCTGTTTTTT.

The chain couples TRBV14 to TRBJ2-5, with D perhaps matching TRBD1 (5 bases). V dropped 4 bases and J dropped 5 bases, with 11 bases sitting between them. The CDR3 has 13 residues. Germline-derived CDR1 and CDR2 are SGHDN and FVKESK. The CDR3, as DNA: TGTGCCAGCAGCCCCCGACAGTGGGAGACCCAGTACTTC. This codes for CASSPRQWETQYF.

CDR3 DNA sequence: TGCAGTGCTAGAGGACGCCTCCCTCCCTACGAGCAGTACTTC. Translating gives CSARGRLPPYEQYF. The J gene is TRBJ2-7, the V gene TRBV20-1, with D unclear. Germline CDR1 reads DFQATT; CDR2 reads SNEGSKA (reference sequence). The CDR3 runs 14 residues. V shed 1 base and J shed 2 bases, with 12 bases lying between them.

This clonotype was seen a handful of times. This chain joins TRBV2 and TRBJ2-7; D is unclear. The germline V gene has CDR1 SNHLY and CDR2 FYNNEI. The CDR3 covers 15 residues. Trimming left V 4 bases short and J 4 bases short, with 17 bases between. The CDR3 DNA reads TGTGCCAGCAGTGTCGGTCTTGGTGGGAAGTACGAGCAGTACTTC. The encoded protein is CASSVGLGGKYEQYF.

The chain has TRBV2 and TRBJ1-1; no clear D. This CDR3 comprises 11 residues. Trimming took off 7 bases at V and 0 bases at J, with 3 bases between the two ends. From germline, CDR1 is SNHLY and CDR2 FYNNEI. The CDR3 nucleotides read TGTGCCAGCATGCTGAACACTGAAGCTTTCTTT. Encoded protein: CASMLNTEAFF.

The V gene is TRBV2, the J gene TRBJ2-5, with TRBD2 matching over 13 bases. The V gene end was trimmed by 7 bases and the J gene end by 5 bases; junction bases not matched to a gene: 7. The CDR3 has 15 residues. Germline CDR1 and CDR2: SNHLY and FYNNEI. The CDR3 here is CASTPGTSGVETQYF. In DNA form, the CDR3 reads TGTGCCAGCACCCCCGGGACTAGCGGGGTGGAGACCCAGTACTTC.